This note documents a single T cell receptor (beta chain) sequence. Its specific antigen is unknown. Germline is not matched at one junction end, which may reflect a read error. The cohort consisted of approximately 670 healthy bone marrow donors. At the time of sampling, every cohort member was nominally healthy, though immune exposures that went unrecorded were likely present. The donor was CMV seronegative and belonged to the group of roughly 330 seronegative cohort members. A peripheral blood sample was collected from each donor, and TCR beta sequencing was performed on peripheral blood mononuclear cells. The Qiagen DNeasy Blood Extraction Kit was used to extract genomic DNA from the blood cell samples. Taken from cysteine to phenylalanine, the CDR3 has 15 residues. Only the CDR3 part of the read is kept: 45 bases, read in frame from the first base. The germline V gene (reference sequence) provides CDR1 SEHNR and CDR2 FQNEAQ.

The data were obtained in a study of cytomegalovirus exposure and HLA in healthy donors (dated by TCRdb to about 2017). Concerning the study at large: An earlier analysis of 587 of the donors reported approximately 300 Gb of sequence data and 117 million unique TCR beta sequences obtained from roughly 170 million T cells. An earlier analysis of nearly 600 of the donors applied high-throughput TCR beta sequencing to assess whether each TCR beta V gene segment acted as functional or pseudogenic. An early release covering more than 500 HLA-typed donors comprised about 300 gigabases of sequencing data and tens of millions of unique TCR sequences. The study combined high-throughput TCR immunosequencing, statistical association of individual TCRs with disease status, and machine learning to predict cytomegalovirus infection status. Alongside the repertoire data, information on donor age, sex, ethnicity and CMV serostatus was compiled. Genome-wide SNP genotypes for about 55% of the roughly 670 donors were used in a later genetic analysis, which treated that subset as a discovery cohort. A handful of DR-DQ haplotypes were handled as single units for association and clustering because linkage in the cohort was strong. Both class I and class II loci were covered by HLA typing, at four-digit resolution. All discovery cohort repertoires had been generated using a single sequencing platform. Among the roughly 400 genotyped donors, approximately 77% belonged to the genetic ancestry cluster associated with self-reported Caucasian donors. The number of typed donors differed by locus: 629-630 for A, B, C, DRB1 and DQB1; some 500 for DQA1; around 610 for DPA1; and around 490 for DPB1. The aim of the study was to test whether cataloging public T cell receptors could identify signatures of past pathogen exposure. A later analysis re-analyzed previously published TCR beta repertoires from 666 donors and added high-resolution HLA genotyping to study TCR occurrence patterns. On average, 235,054 unique TCR beta nucleotide sequences were sequenced per donor among some 430 genotyped donors of the cohort, with roughly 18% of those sequences being non-productive. A separate validation cohort of 100 to 150 different subjects was used in addition to the 666-subject first cohort. The T cell repertoires of several hundred subjects were profiled by immunosequencing and related to cytomegalovirus serostatus. In the later analysis, no new phenotypic data were used to find candidate immune exposures; instead, reliance was placed on TCR beta sequences and their occurrence across donors. The full study reports these points: The sequencing pipeline was judged likely to have produced a cluster of highly shared sequence variants as a technical artifact. According to a later analysis, parvovirus B19, influenza, CMV and Epstein-Barr virus appeared linked to several top co-occurrence clusters. In a later analysis, HLA-associated TCR beta chains showed more clonal expansion and lower generation probabilities than non-associated chains that were equally common. In a later analysis, over 15,000 TCR beta sequences were associated with specific HLA alleles at a false discovery rate of 0.05. A further reported finding was that TCR beta sequences accurately predicted the HLA-A and HLA-B alleles for most subjects in the first cohort. The study gave a list of 150 to 200 TCR beta chains associated with cytomegalovirus. Most TCR sequences were seen in very few donors, while some public TCRs were found in many individuals. Cytomegalovirus status was reported to be diagnosed by the classifier with high specificity and sensitivity in both the original and validation cohorts. Because counts were too low, about 18 rarely observed V segments, including chromosome 9 orphons, were excluded from the earlier analysis of 587 of the donors. An earlier analysis of several hundred of the donors showed that most TCR beta V segments appeared in productive rearrangements either about 87% or about 30% of the time, which broadly matched IMGT annotations. Presence/absence analyses assumed roughly uniform sequencing depth across donors, an assumption that may not hold. An association between a missense DCLRE1C variant and V-gene and J-gene trimming of TCR beta chains was found in a later genetic analysis and replicated in an independent cohort. A later analysis found that most CMV-associated TCR beta chains appeared HLA-restricted, with HLA associations seemingly driven largely by CMV exposure. CMV serostatus was the only immune exposure information available for the cohort. According to the authors, the approach could potentially be generalized to other disease states and immunological phenotypes. In a later genetic analysis, fewer N-insertions in productive TCRs were reported among donors in an Asian-associated ancestry cluster than the roughly 700-donor mean. In this cohort, only TCR beta chains were sequenced, and detectable features were limited by the absence of alpha or paired-chain data. Because the 87-base-pair reads could not distinguish some IMGT-functional V segments, including TRBV6-2 and TRBV6-3, those segments were excluded. Because HLA typing was missing for some donors at each locus, association tests included only the typed subset. A later analysis found that TCR association rates varied across HLA loci, with DRB1 alleles showing the most associated TCRs and HLA-C alleles the fewest. In vitro tests confirmed that a few of the cytomegalovirus-associated TCR beta chains recognize cytomegalovirus antigens. Assigning TCR associations to individual alleles was difficult when HLA alleles, especially DR and DQ, strongly co-occurred. Linkage disequilibrium might explain the correlated functional status among segregating V segments, but an unknown experimental factor could not be ruled out.

Libraries were prepared through the immunoSEQ multiplex PCR assay. For the multiplex PCR, a mixture combining 60 forward primers for TCR Vbeta segments and 13 reverse primers for TCR Jbeta segments was used. The CDR3 region of rearranged TCR beta genes was amplified from genomic DNA with a multiplex PCR assay. Amplified TCR beta libraries were sequenced as 87-base-pair reads on the Illumina HiSeq System. Per the authors' processing: Across the roughly 700 repertoires, a later analysis counted roughly 84 million unique TCR beta chains, roughly 11 million of which were shared by at least two donors. Raw reads were error-corrected and collapsed into unique sequences with a nearest-neighbor algorithm that merged closely related sequences to remove PCR and sequencing errors. V, D and J gene segments were assigned by aligning CDR3 sequences to IMGT reference sequences. For a sequence to be retained, a match of at least six nucleotides to both a V gene segment and a J gene segment was required. Rearrangements were classified as productive when the CDR3 lacked stop codons and remained in frame with V and J, and all other rearrangements were classified as non-productive. Following IMGT convention, CDR3 was defined as the stretch from the second conserved V-encoded cysteine up to the conserved J-encoded phenylalanine. In an earlier analysis of around 600 of the donors, sequences lacking an unambiguous match to a single V gene segment were excluded. An earlier analysis of a few hundred of the donors called V segments functional above 56.7% productive rearrangements and segregating when the between-donor standard deviation exceeded 5%. To diagnose cytomegalovirus status from the catalog of TCR beta chain sequences, a statistical classification framework was built. V and J gene assignment, in a later analysis, came from comparing TCR nucleotide sequences with IMGT/GENE-DB human TR gene sequences. A later analysis assigned CDR3 sequences and most-parsimonious VDJ recombination scenarios with the TCRdist pipeline. A later analysis defined each TCR beta chain by its CDR3 amino acid sequence plus V-gene family, and excluded reads lacking a unique V-gene family. A later analysis removed 550 to 700 highly shared, low-generation-probability nucleotide sequences to deal with suspected cross-contamination and a sequencing artifact. For each public chain, a later analysis derived a clonal expansion index from normalized ranks of inferred template counts within each repertoire. In a later analysis, generation probabilities were computed using a VDJ recombination model fitted to out-of-frame rearrangements, and the results were checked against IGoR. In a later analysis, hypergeometric tests were used to score TCR-TCR, TCR-HLA and TCR-CMV co-occurrence, with a repertoire-size bias correction applied to TCR pairs. False discovery rates were estimated in a later analysis by permuting HLA or CMV assignments 20 times. In a later analysis, co-occurring TCRs were grouped using DBSCAN, with TCRdist sequence similarity added in when clustering inside HLA-allele-positive subsets. For co-occurrence clustering, repertoires with fewer than 30,000 or more than 120,000 public chains were excluded, along with 5 or 6 repertoires with anomalous nucleotide sharing. This immuneACCESS table, as held by TCRdb, lists in-frame sequences with V and J called but not all clones. Of the missing ones, under half trace to an unresolved V gene in checked studies; the others have no known cause. D and trimming were read from the DNA, whereas the V and J calls and clone size are those reported in that table. Present in this sample are about 150,000 clones, 77% of which were seen just once. Together, the top ten hold approximately 4% of the sample.

Material: PBMCs. This TCR came from a male donor in good health and CMV-seronegative. The chain joins TRBV7-9 to TRBJ2-7, and 9 junctional nucleotides match TRBD1. The DNA is TGTTCCAGCAGCCCCCGGACAGGGGCTTGGGACGAGCAGTACTTC. This is translated as CSSSPRTGAWDEQYF.